This TCR beta chain was recovered during a study of T cell changes during pregnancy in multiple sclerosis. Sequencing used immunoSEQ multiplex PCR; TCRdb keeps in-frame clones, though not all of them. The data hold tens of thousands of clones, with roughly nine tenths observed a single time. Deletions cut 0 bases from V and 2 bases from J, with 10 bases between. The germline CDR1 and CDR2 sequences are SGHVS and FQNEAQ. CDR3 length equals 15 residues. Sequenced material: CD4+ T cells from peripheral blood mononuclear cells, taken in the second trimester of pregnancy. This chain connects TRBV7-8 to TRBJ1-2; a possible D gene is TRBD1 (5 bases). This TCR was sampled from a female donor in good health, enrolled as a control in a pregnancy study. For the CDR3, the DNA is TGTGCCAGCAGCTTAGCCGGGGGAGTGAACTATGGCTACACCTTC. This gives the protein CASSLAGGVNYGYTF.